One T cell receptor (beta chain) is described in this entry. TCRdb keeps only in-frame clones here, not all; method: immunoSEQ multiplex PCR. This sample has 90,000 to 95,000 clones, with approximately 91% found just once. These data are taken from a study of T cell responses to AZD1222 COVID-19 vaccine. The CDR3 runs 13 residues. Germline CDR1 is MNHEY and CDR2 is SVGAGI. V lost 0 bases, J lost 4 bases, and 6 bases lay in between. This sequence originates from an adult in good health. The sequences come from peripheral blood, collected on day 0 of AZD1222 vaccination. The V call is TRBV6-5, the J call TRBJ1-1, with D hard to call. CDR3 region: CASSYSDITEAFF. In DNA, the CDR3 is TGTGCCAGCAGTTACTCCGACATCACTGAAGCTTTCTTT.